The source of this T cell receptor (beta chain) is a study of post-analysis software for immune sequencing data. Study in general: The cohort encompassed relapsing-remitting, secondary progressive and progressive-relapsing multiple sclerosis disease courses. The study's findings and limits: By F measure, samples from a shared preparation batch strongly co-clustered. Compared with controls, patients showed significantly lower normalized Chao1 diversity. The five TRBV segments detected at higher frequency in patients than in controls included TRBV5-6, TRBV5-1 and TRBV20-1.

This clonotype was counted between two and nine times. Its target is unknown. Unique molecular identifiers featured in each of the TCR beta cDNA libraries. Input of about 0.9 to 10 million T cells yielded roughly 530,000 cDNA molecules. One entry per CDR3 protein results from TCRdb running MiXCR on the PCR reads. The table lists 350,000 to 450,000 distinct CDR3 sequences, less than 35% of them singletons. CDR3 length equals 17 residues. The J segment lost 4 bases and the V segment lost 3 bases, leaving 13 bases of the junction unmatched. Per germline, CDR1 MGHRA and CDR2 YSYEKL. The chain links TRBV4-1 to TRBJ1-1, with 8 bases aligning to TRBD1. The sequenced sample was blood. The source is a girl under 18 with multiple sclerosis. The CDR3 DNA is TGCGCCAGCAGCCACCTCCACCGCTCAGGACAGGGCACTGAAGCTTTCTTT. It encodes CASSHLHRSGQGTEAFF.